This T cell receptor (beta chain) is drawn from a study of T cell repertoires in cytomegalovirus infection. The wider study: Shared public TCR beta signatures pointed to both CMV infection and a matching HLA type.

This clonotype was recorded at least ten times. Its target is unknown. Findings and caveats of the study: CMV-specific TCR beta clonotypes restricted by HLA-C dominated the ex vivo response. Carriers of CMV and the relevant HLA type were discriminated by public TCR beta frequency.

One entry per CDR3 protein, called by TCRdb with MiXCR from the reads. The sample consists of approximately 250,000 distinct CDR3 sequences, around 6.6% of them appearing once. This CDR3 spans 15 amino acids. Germline V gene sequence: CDR1 LNHDA, CDR2 SQIVND (reference sequence). Trimming cost V 2 bases and J 1 base, with 9 bases left between them. The sample comprised PBMCs. The receptor comes from a human donor in good health (CMV status not recorded). Some clones in this sample may be carry-over from other donors' samples. V is TRBV19 and J is TRBJ1-5; possible D gene TRBD1, 5 bases. This CDR3 reads CASSITGGSNQPQHF. For the CDR3, the DNA is TGTGCCAGTAGTATAACAGGTGGGAGCAATCAGCCCCAGCATTTT.